This is a list of T cell receptor beta chains from one sample in a study of PD-L1 blockade in urothelial cancer. Generated by immunoSEQ multiplex PCR, the TCRdb table keeps only in-frame clones and is missing some. This sample has 38,000 or so clones, with around 83% found just once. The sequences come from PBMCs, collected around atezolizumab (anti-PD-L1) treatment. The receptor set was obtained from a man aged 60-69 years with urothelial cancer. CDR3s include the opening cysteine and the closing phenylalanine or tryptophan. A D gene is named only where the DNA matches it firmly. The size field is filled for only some rows; it gives once, few, many or a size class.

D,V,size,J,DNA,CDR3
-,TRBV18,-,TRBJ1-2,TGTGCCAGCTCACCCCCAGAAACTAACTATGGCTACACCTTC,CASSPPETNYGYTF
-,TRBV6-5,-,TRBJ2-7,TGTGCCAGCAGGGGGAGCGAGAGCTCCTACGAGCAGTACTTC,CASRGSESSYEQYF
-,TRBV6-1,-,TRBJ1-2,TGTGCCAGCGCTGTGTGGGAGGGCTACACCTTC,CASAVWEGYTF
TRBD1,TRBV7-2,-,TRBJ1-2,TGTGCCAGCACCCGGACAGGGTATAACTATGGCTACACCTTC,CASTRTGYNYGYTF
-,TRBV2,-,TRBJ1-2,TGTGCCAGCAGGGGTGACAGTTATGGCTACACCTTC,CASRGDSYGYTF
-,TRBV2,-,TRBJ1-4,TGTGCCATAACCCGGGATACAGCTACTAATGAAAAACTGTTTTTT,CAITRDTATNEKLFF
-,TRBV7-2,few,TRBJ2-2,TGTGCCAGCAGCTTAGCGAGAATAGAGTTCGGGGAGCTGTTTTTT,CASSLARIEFGELFF
TRBD1,TRBV29-1,-,TRBJ1-1,TGCAGCGTTGAACCCTCCCGACAGGGTGAAGCTTTCTTT,CSVEPSRQGEAFF
TRBD1,TRBV6-5,-,TRBJ1-1,TGTGCCAGCAGTTACTCGAAGGGACAGAGCAAAGCTTTCTTT,CASSYSKGQSKAFF
TRBD1,TRBV7-6,-,TRBJ2-6,TGTGCCAGCAGCTTAGAGGGAGACAGGGGAAGAGGGTCTGGGGCCAACGTCCTGACTTTC,CASSLEGDRGRGSGANVLTF
TRBD1,TRBV7-9,-,TRBJ1-4,TGTGCCAGCAGCTTAGTCACAGGGGGCGTTCGGGAAAAACTGTTTTTT,CASSLVTGGVREKLFF
TRBD2,TRBV29-1,-,TRBJ2-3,TGCAGCGCCATGACTAGCGGGAGGTCAGATACGCAGTATTTT,CSAMTSGRSDTQYF
-,TRBV30,-,TRBJ1-2,TGTGCCTGGAGGCATGAGACCGGGACATCAGTCTATGGCTACACCTTC,CAWRHETGTSVYGYTF
TRBD1,TRBV28,once,TRBJ2-4,TGTGCCAGCAAGGGACAGGGCGTCATTCAGTACTTC,CASKGQGVIQYF
TRBD2,TRBV19,once,TRBJ2-2,TGTGCCAGTAGTGACTTCCGGGGACTAGCGGGGGTCCCGGGCACCGGGGAGCTGTTTTTT,CASSDFRGLAGVPGTGELFF
-,TRBV5-1,-,TRBJ1-1,TGCGCCAGCAGCCATAGGGAGGGCTCGAACACTGAAGCTTTCTTT,CASSHREGSNTEAFF
-,TRBV28,once,TRBJ1-4,TGTGCCAGCAGTGGGGCCCCCACTAATGAAAAACTGTTTTTT,CASSGAPTNEKLFF
-,TRBV5-5,few,TRBJ2-7,TGTGCCAGCAGCTGGGACGGAGGGGCCTACGAGCAGTACTTC,CASSWDGGAYEQYF
-,TRBV6-6,few,TRBJ1-1,TGTGCCAGCAGTTTACAGGGGAACACTGAAGCTTTCTTT,CASSLQGNTEAFF
TRBD2,TRBV27,once,TRBJ2-3,TGTGCCAGCAGTTTAGACGGGAGGGACACAGATACGCAGTATTTT,CASSLDGRDTDTQYF
TRBD2,TRBV18,-,TRBJ2-1,TGTGCCAGCTCACCACTGGAGCGGGAGGGCCGGGTTTTCTTC,CASSPLEREGRVFF
TRBD1,TRBV6-5,-,TRBJ2-3,TGTGCCAGCAGTTACACCGGGACAGGGGGCCCAGATACGCAGTATTTT,CASSYTGTGGPDTQYF
TRBD1,TRBV19,-,TRBJ2-2,TGTGCCAGTAGTCTTGGGACAGGGTTCGACACCGGGGAGCTGTTTTTT,CASSLGTGFDTGELFF
TRBD1,TRBV18,-,TRBJ2-7,TGTGCCAGCTCACCTGGACAGGGGGTTGCCTACGAGCAGTACTTC,CASSPGQGVAYEQYF
TRBD2,TRBV27,-,TRBJ2-7,TGTGCCAGCAGGGCAATAGGGACTAGCTCTTCCTACGAGCAGTACTTC,CASRAIGTSSSYEQYF
TRBD1,TRBV6-5,-,TRBJ2-5,TGTGCCAGCAGGGGAAATAACAGGGGAAGGGAGACCCAGTACTTC,CASRGNNRGRETQYF
-,TRBV6-6,once,TRBJ1-1,TGTGCCAGCAACCGTACAGAGTCTGTTGAAGCTTTCTTT,CASNRTESVEAFF
-,TRBV30,-,TRBJ2-1,TGTGCCTGGAGTGTAAGTCGACTAGTGGGATACAATGAGCAGTTCTTC,CAWSVSRLVGYNEQFF
-,TRBV7-2,-,TRBJ1-2,TGTGCCAGCAGCTTAGTACAAACACGGGACAAGGGTGGCTACACCTTC,CASSLVQTRDKGGYTF